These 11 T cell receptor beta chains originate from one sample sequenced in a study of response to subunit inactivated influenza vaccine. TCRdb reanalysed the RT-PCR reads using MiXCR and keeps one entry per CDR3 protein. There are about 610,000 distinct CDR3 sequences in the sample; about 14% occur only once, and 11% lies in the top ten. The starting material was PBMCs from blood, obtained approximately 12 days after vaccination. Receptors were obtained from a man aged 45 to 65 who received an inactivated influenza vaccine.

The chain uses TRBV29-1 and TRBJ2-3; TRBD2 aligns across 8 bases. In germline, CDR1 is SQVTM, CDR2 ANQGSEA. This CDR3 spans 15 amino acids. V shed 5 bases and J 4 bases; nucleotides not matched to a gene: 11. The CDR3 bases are TGCAGCGTTATATTGAAGCGGGGGTTCGCAGATACGCAGTATTTT. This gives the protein CSVILKRGFADTQYF.

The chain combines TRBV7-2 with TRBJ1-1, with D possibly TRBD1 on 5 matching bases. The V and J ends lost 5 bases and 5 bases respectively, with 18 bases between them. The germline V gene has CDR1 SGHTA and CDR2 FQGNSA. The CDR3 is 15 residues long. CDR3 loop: CASSPRGIRGTEAFF. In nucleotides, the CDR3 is TGTGCCAGCAGCCCCCGAGGGATCCGGGGGACTGAAGCTTTCTTT. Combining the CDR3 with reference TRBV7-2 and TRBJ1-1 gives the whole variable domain GAGVSQSPSNKVTEKGKDVELRCDPISGHTALYWYRQSLGQGLEFLIYFQGNSAPDKSGLPSDRFSAERTGGSVSTLTIQRTQQEDSAVYLCASSPRGIRGTEAFFGQGTRLTVV.

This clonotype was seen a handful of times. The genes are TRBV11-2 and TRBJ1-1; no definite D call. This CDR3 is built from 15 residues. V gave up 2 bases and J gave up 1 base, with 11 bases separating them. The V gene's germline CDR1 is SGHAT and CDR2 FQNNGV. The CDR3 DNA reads TGTGCCAGCAGCTTAAGGTTTGAAGCGAACACTGAAGCTTTCTTT. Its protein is CASSLRFEANTEAFF.

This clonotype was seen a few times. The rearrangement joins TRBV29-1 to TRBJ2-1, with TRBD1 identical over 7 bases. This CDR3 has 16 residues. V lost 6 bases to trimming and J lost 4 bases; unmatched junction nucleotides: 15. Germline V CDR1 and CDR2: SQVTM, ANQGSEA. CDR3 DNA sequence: TGCAGCGTGGGGCGGACAGGCCGTCAAATATACAATGAGCAGTTCTTC. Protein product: CSVGRTGRQIYNEQFF.

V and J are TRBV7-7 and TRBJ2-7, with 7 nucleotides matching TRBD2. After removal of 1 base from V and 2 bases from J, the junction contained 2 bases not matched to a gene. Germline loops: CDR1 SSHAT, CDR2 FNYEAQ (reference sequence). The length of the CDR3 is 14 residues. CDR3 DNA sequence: TGTGCCAGCAGCTTAGAGGCGGGAGCCTACGAGCAGTACTTC. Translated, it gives CASSLEAGAYEQYF. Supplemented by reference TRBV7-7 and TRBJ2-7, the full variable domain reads GAGVSQSPRYKVTKRGQDVTLRCDPISSHATLYWYQQALGQGPEFLTYFNYEAQPDKSGLPSDRFSAERPEGSISTLTIQRTEQRDSAMYRCASSLEAGAYEQYFGPGTRLTVT.

The CDR3 coding sequence is TGTGCCAGCAGACCCGGGACAGGGGGAAGTCAGCCCCAGCATTTT. Its translation is CASRPGTGGSQPQHF. V and J are TRBV2 and TRBJ1-5; 11 bases fit TRBD1. CDR3 size: 15 residues. Germline values: CDR1 SNHLY, CDR2 FYNNEI. V gave up 6 bases and J gave up 6 bases; unmatched junction bases: 7. The entire variable domain, with the rest obtained from reference TRBV2 and TRBJ1-5, is as follows: EPEVTQTPSHQVTQMGQEVILRCVPISNHLYFYWYRQILGQKVEFLVSFYNNEISEKSEIFDDQFSVERPDGSNFTLKIRSTKLEDSAMYFCASRPGTGGSQPQHFGDGTRLSIL.

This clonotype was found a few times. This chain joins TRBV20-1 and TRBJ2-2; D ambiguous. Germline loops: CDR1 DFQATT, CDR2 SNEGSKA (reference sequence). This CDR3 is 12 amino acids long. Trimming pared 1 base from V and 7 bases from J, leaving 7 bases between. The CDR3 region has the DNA TGCAGTGCTAGAGGGTTGGGCGGGGAGCTGTTTTTT. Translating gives CSARGLGGELFF.

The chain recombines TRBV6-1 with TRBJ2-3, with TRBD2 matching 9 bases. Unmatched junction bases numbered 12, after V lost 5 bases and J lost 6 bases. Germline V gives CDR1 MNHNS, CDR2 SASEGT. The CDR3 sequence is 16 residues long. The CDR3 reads CASSKSLAGLGDTQYF. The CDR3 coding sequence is TGTGCCAGCAGTAAATCACTAGCGGGCCTGGGGGATACGCAGTATTTT.

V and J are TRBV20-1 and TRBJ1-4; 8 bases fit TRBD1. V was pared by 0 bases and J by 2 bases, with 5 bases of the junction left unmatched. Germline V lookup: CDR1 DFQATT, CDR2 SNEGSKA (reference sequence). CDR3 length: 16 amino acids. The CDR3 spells CSARDIQGVTNEKLFF. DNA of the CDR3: TGCAGTGCTAGAGATATACAGGGGGTCACTAATGAAAAACTGTTTTTT.

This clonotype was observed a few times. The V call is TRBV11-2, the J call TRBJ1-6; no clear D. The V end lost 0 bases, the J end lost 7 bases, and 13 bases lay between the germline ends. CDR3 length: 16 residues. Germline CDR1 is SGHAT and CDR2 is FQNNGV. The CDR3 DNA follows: TGTGCCAGCAGCTTAGATGGGTCCGGGCCCAATTCACCCCTCCACTTT. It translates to CASSLDGSGPNSPLHF.

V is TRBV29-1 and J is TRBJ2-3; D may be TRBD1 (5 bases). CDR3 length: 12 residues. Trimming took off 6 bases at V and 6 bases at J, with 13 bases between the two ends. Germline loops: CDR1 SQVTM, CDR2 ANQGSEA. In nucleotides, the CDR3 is TGCAGCGTGGACAACCTAGGTGATACGCAGTATTTT. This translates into CSVDNLGDTQYF.